Following are 4 T cell receptor beta chains from one sample sequenced in a study of blood T cell repertoires in COVID-19. Profiling relied on immunoSEQ multiplex PCR, and the TCRdb table lists in-frame clones only, not all of them. The sample lists 95,000 to 120,000 clones; 88% were seen once. Specimen: peripheral blood. These receptors were collected from a human donor in a cohort sampled during active COVID-19.

This clone has a handful of counts. The chain joins TRBV19 to TRBJ2-1, with D hard to call. Per the germline V gene, CDR1 is LNHDA and CDR2 is SQIVND (reference sequence). The CDR3 has 13 residues. Trimming pared 1 base from V and 4 bases from J, leaving 5 bases between. CDR3 sequence: CASSIATYNEQFF. The CDR3 coding sequence is TGTGCCAGTAGTATAGCGACATACAATGAGCAGTTCTTC.

This chain connects TRBV5-1 to TRBJ1-2; D gene ambiguous. Germline V gene sequence: CDR1 SGHRS, CDR2 YFSETQ. The CDR3 sequence is 14 residues long. The V end lost 1 base, the J end lost 5 bases, and 12 bases lay between the germline ends. For the CDR3, the DNA is TGCGCCAGCAGCTTGACTACGGATTTTTATGGCTACACCTTC. Translating gives CASSLTTDFYGYTF.

V is TRBV9 and J is TRBJ2-2; 8 bases fit TRBD1. Germline trimming cut 2 bases from V and 3 bases from J; bases unmatched to any gene: 6. The CDR3 loop spans 16 amino acids. The germline CDR1 and CDR2 sequences are SGDLS and YYNGEE. The CDR3 sequence is CASSVIGTGYTGELFF. As DNA, the CDR3 is TGTGCCAGCAGCGTTATCGGGACAGGCTACACCGGGGAGCTGTTTTTT.

The chain is built from TRBV11-2 and TRBJ1-1; tentative D call: TRBD1 (6 bases). Germline V CDR1 and CDR2: SGHAT, FQNNGV. V lost 7 bases, J lost 3 bases, and 24 bases lay in between. This CDR3 spans 17 amino acids. In DNA form, the CDR3 reads TGTGCCAGCAACCCGACGAGGGGGAGGGTCAGAGACACTGAAGCTTTCTTT. This gives the protein CASNPTRGRVRDTEAFF.